The entry below gives a single T cell receptor beta chain sequence along with its context. No antigen is known for it. Unique molecular identifiers were used to barcode this TCRbeta library. TCRdb independently ran MiXCR on the PCR reads; one entry per CDR3 protein. The repertoire includes hundreds of thousands of distinct CDR3 sequences, over 10% of them detected once, and 2% to 2.5% sits in the top ten. V lost 7 bases to trimming and J lost 4 bases; unmatched junction nucleotides: 7. The CDR3 sequence is 13 residues long. CDR1 is MNHEY, CDR2 SVGEGT, per germline. This entry belongs to a study of T-cell reconstitution after alpha-beta-depleted transplantation in children. Whole-study results and caveats: Surviving thymic progenitors and recipient T cells were the source of high TCRbeta diversity at day 60 in some patients. One year post-transplant, T-cell counts and diversity were largely derived from T cells produced anew. Expanded graft clones, several hundred of them, were reportedly the source of alpha-beta T cells about two months after transplant.

The specimen was PBMCs, mostly from graft donor cells, collected 360 days after TCRalphabeta/CD19-depleted stem cell transplant. This TCR was sampled from a male patient aged 10 to 17 who had a stem cell transplant for acute myeloid leukemia, so the T cells may come from the graft donor. The chain carries TRBV6-2 or TRBV6-3 and TRBJ2-7; 7 nucleotides match TRBD2. CDR3 protein: CASTGLEGYEQYF. As DNA, the CDR3 is TGTGCCAGCACCGGACTAGAGGGATACGAGCAGTACTTC.